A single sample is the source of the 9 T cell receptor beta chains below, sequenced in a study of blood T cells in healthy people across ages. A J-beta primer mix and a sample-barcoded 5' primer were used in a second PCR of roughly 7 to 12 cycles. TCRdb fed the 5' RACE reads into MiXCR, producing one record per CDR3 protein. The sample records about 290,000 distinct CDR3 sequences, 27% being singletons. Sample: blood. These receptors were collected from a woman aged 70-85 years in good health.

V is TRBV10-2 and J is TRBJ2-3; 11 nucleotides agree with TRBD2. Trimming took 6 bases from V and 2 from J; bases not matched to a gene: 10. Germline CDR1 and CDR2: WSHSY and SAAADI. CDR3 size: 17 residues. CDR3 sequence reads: CASRGRTSGRDTDTQYF. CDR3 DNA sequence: TGCGCCAGCAGGGGGAGGACTAGCGGGCGAGACACAGATACGCAGTATTTT.

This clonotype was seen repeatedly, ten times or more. DNA of the CDR3: TGCAGTGCTCCGCAGTCTAGGGGGGCCCGGGATGAGCAGTTCTTC. It yields the protein CSAPQSRGARDEQFF. V is TRBV20-1 and J is TRBJ2-1; D may match TRBD1 or TRBD2 (6 bases each). The CDR3 extends over 15 amino acids. The germline V gene encodes CDR1 DFQATT and CDR2 SNEGSKA (reference sequence). The V end lost 5 bases, the J end lost 8 bases, and 22 bases lay between the germline ends.

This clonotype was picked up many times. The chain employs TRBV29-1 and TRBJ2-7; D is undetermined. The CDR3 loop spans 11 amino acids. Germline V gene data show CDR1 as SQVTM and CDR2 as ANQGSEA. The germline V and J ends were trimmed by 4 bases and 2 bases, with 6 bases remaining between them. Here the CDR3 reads CSVVAAYEQYF. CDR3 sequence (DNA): TGCAGCGTTGTAGCCGCCTACGAGCAGTACTTC.

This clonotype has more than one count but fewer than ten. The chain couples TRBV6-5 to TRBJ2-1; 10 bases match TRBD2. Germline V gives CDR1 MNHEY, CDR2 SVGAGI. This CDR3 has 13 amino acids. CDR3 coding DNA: TGTGCAAGCGGGAGGGTGGCCTACAATGAGCAGTTCTTC. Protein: CASGRVAYNEQFF.

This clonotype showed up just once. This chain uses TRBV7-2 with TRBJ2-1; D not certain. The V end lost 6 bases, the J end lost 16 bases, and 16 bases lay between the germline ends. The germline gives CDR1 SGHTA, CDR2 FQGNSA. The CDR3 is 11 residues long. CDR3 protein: CASSLNTAHFF. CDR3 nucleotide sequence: TGTGCCAGCAGTCTTAACACTGCCCACTTCTTC.

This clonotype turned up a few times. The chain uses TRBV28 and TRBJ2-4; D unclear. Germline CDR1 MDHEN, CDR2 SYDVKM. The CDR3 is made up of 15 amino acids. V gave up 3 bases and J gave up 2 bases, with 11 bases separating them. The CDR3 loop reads CASSFSGPSKNIQYF. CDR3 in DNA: TGTGCCAGCAGTTTTTCCGGTCCATCCAAAAACATTCAGTACTTC.

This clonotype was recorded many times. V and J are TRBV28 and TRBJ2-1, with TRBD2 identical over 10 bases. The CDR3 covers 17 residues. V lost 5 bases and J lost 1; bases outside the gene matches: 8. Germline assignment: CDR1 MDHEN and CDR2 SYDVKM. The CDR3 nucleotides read TGTGCCAGCAGTGACCCCCTGACTAGCGGGTCCTACAATGAGCAGTTCTTC. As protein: CASSDPLTSGSYNEQFF.

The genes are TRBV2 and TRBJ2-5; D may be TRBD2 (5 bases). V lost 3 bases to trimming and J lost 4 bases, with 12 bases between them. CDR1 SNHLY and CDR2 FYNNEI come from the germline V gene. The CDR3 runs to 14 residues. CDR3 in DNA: TGTGCCAGCAGTGATACGGGAACCCCAGAGACCCAGTACTTC. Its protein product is CASSDTGTPETQYF.

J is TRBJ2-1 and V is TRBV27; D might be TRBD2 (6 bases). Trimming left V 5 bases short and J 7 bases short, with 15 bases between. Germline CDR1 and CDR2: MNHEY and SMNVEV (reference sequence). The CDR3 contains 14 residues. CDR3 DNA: TGTGCCAGCAGTCCCTCGCTAGCGTGGAATGAGCAGTTCTTC. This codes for CASSPSLAWNEQFF.